This TCR beta chain appears in the sequencing data of a study of T-cell memory formation after mild COVID-19. Study details: The two donors had largely donor-specific TCR clusters. Regarding the study as a whole: Clones that contracted from day 15 to 85 had balanced CD4/CD8; later expanders were CD4+ biased. The main location of contracting CD4+ clones was CM and EM, and that of contracting CD8+ clones was EMRA.

Concerning this clonotype: What it recognizes is unknown.

After 5'RACE with constant-segment primers, TCR alpha and TCR beta cDNA libraries carrying sample barcodes and UMIs were obtained. Using its own MiXCR run on the 5' RACE reads, TCRdb lists one record per CDR3 protein. The sample holds about 470,000 distinct CDR3 sequences, roughly 25% seen once. Sample: PBMCs or a T cell subset sorted from them (not recorded which). The clonotype was recovered from an adult woman who had mild COVID-19 (a few samples of this study predate the infection). Cell type and time point are not known.

This CDR3 is CASSPPLTSGQETQYF. CDR3 sequence (DNA): TGCGCCAGCAGCCCACCCTTGACTAGCGGACAAGAGACCCAGTACTTC. The chain uses TRBV4-1 and TRBJ2-5; 9 bases map to TRBD2. The CDR3 is 16 amino acids. Per the germline V gene, CDR1 is MGHRA and CDR2 is YSYEKL. The V segment lost 4 bases and the J segment 2 bases; nucleotides outside the gene matches: 8.